This is a list of T cell receptor beta chains from one sample in a study of blood T cell repertoires in COVID-19. This table comes from immunoSEQ multiplex PCR, and its TCRdb copy is limited to in-frame clones, with some not included. This table holds 380,000 or so clones, about 89% found once. The sequenced material came from peripheral blood. The source is a man between 35 and 55 years old with acute or convalescent COVID-19. CDR3s include the opening cysteine and the closing phenylalanine or tryptophan. D genes are given only for firm matches. Expanded clones are given a class, and other clones once, few, many or no size at all.

abundance	v_gene	d_gene	j_gene	CDR3nt	CDR3aa
.	TRBV24-1	TRBD1	TRBJ1-1	TGTGCCACCAGTGCCACAGGGGGCGTACCTCCAGAAGCTTTCTTT	CATSATGGVPPEAFF
.	TRBV6-5	TRBD1	TRBJ2-7	TGTGCCAGCAACCGACAGGGAAAGTACGAGCAGTACTTC	CASNRQGKYEQYF
.	TRBV30	.	TRBJ1-3	TGTGCCTGGAGTGCAGACGCGGGGCCTTTCTCTGGAAACACCATATATTTT	CAWSADAGPFSGNTIYF
few	TRBV9	.	TRBJ1-1	TGTGCCAGCAGCGTATCCGTCGGGAACACTGAAGCTTTCTTT	CASSVSVGNTEAFF
.	TRBV6-6	TRBD2	TRBJ2-6	TGTGCCAGCAGTCCCCCGGGACTAGCCGTTTCTGGGGCCAACGTCCTGACTTTC	CASSPPGLAVSGANVLTF
.	TRBV9	.	TRBJ1-1	TGTGCCAGCAGGACAGTCATGAACACTGAAGCTTTCTTT	CASRTVMNTEAFF
medium-sized	TRBV3-1/TRBV3-2	TRBD1	TRBJ2-7	TGTGCCAGCAGCCAAGGCTACGCAGGGGGCAAGGGGGAGCAGTACTTC	CASSQGYAGGKGEQYF
.	TRBV10-3	TRBD1	TRBJ2-7	TGTGCCATCAGTGAGCCCGACAGGGCAGGCGAGCAGTACTTC	CAISEPDRAGEQYF
.	TRBV3-1/TRBV3-2	TRBD1	TRBJ1-3	TGTGCCAGCAGCCAAGTTGGGACAGGGGTCACCATATATTTT	CASSQVGTGVTIYF
.	TRBV27	.	TRBJ1-2	TGTGCCAGCAGTTTCGGGTTGGCAGGGCTCGGGTACTATGGCTACACCTTC	CASSFGLAGLGYYGYTF
.	TRBV5-1	.	TRBJ1-1	TGCGCCAGCAGCCCCCGGGGGTTGAACACTGAAGCTTTCTTT	CASSPRGLNTEAFF
.	TRBV7-9	.	TRBJ2-7	TGTGCCAGCAGCGACGGGGGTACCACCTACGAGCAGTACTTC	CASSDGGTTYEQYF
.	TRBV4-1	TRBD1	TRBJ1-5	TGCGCCAGCAGCCAAGAGCCCGGGACAGGGTCTTTTCAGCCCCAGCATTTT	CASSQEPGTGSFQPQHF
.	TRBV6-5	.	TRBJ1-1	TGTGCCAGCAGTTACGCCCGGACAGAAATTGAAGCTTTCTTT	CASSYARTEIEAFF
.	TRBV3-1/TRBV3-2	.	TRBJ2-3	TGTGCCAGCAGCCAAGGACTAGGCCCAGATACGCAGTATTTT	CASSQGLGPDTQYF
.	TRBV7-2	.	TRBJ2-5	TGTGCCAGCAGCTTATGGCCCCAAGAGACCCAGTACTTC	CASSLWPQETQYF
.	TRBV7-9	TRBD1	TRBJ2-4	TGTGCCAGCAGCTCCACAGGGGGCCCGGCCAAAAACATTCAGTACTTC	CASSSTGGPAKNIQYF
.	TRBV30	TRBD2	TRBJ2-5	TGTGCCTGGGGAAAGGCGGGAGGGGAGACCCAGTACTTC	CAWGKAGGETQYF
.	TRBV18	.	TRBJ1-3	TGTGCCAGCTCACCACAACAGGGCAGAGAAACCATATATTTT	CASSPQQGRETIYF
.	TRBV30	TRBD1	TRBJ1-2	TGTGCCTGGAGTGTAGGACAGGGGGCTATTGGCTACACCTTC	CAWSVGQGAIGYTF
.	TRBV5-6	TRBD2	TRBJ2-2	TGTGCCAGCAGCAAGCGGGAGGTGCACACCGGGGAGCTGTTTTTT	CASSKREVHTGELFF
.	TRBV14	.	TRBJ2-2	TGTGCCAGCAGTGGGTTTGGAGCGTTGGACACCGGGGAGCTGTTTTTT	CASSGFGALDTGELFF
once	TRBV5-5	.	TRBJ2-1	TGTGCCAGCAGCTTGTACCGGGAGCTAATGAATGAGCAGTTCTTC	CASSLYRELMNEQFF
.	TRBV3-1/TRBV3-2	TRBD2	TRBJ2-3	TGTGCCAGCAGCCAAGATTGGTCTAGCGGCGCTAGCACAGATACGCAGTATTTT	CASSQDWSSGASTDTQYF
once	TRBV19	.	TRBJ2-5	TGTGCCAGTAGTAGGGGCGGGACAGTCATCCAAGAGACCCAGTACTTC	CASSRGGTVIQETQYF
.	TRBV28	.	TRBJ1-6	TGTGCCAGCAGATCAGGGTACCGAAGCTCCTATAATTCACCCCTCCACTTT	CASRSGYRSSYNSPLHF
.	TRBV19	TRBD1	TRBJ1-5	TGTGCCAGTAGTATAATCGCACAGGGGAGGAATCAGCCCCAGCATTTT	CASSIIAQGRNQPQHF
.	TRBV2	TRBD2	TRBJ2-2	TGTGCCAGCAGTAGCCAGGGAGCGGGAACCGGGGAGCTGTTTTTT	CASSSQGAGTGELFF
once	TRBV7-3	TRBD2	TRBJ2-2	TGTGCCAGCAGCTTGAGGACTAGGAACACCGGGGAGCTGTTTTTT	CASSLRTRNTGELFF
.	TRBV5-1	TRBD1	TRBJ2-7	TGCGCCAGCAGCTTTCGGGACAGGGGGCACGAGCAGTACTTC	CASSFRDRGHEQYF
.	TRBV18	TRBD2	TRBJ2-7	TGTGCCAGCTCGCGCGGGGGGCCTGGCGAGCAGTACTTC	CASSRGGPGEQYF
.	TRBV21-1	.	TRBJ1-1	TGTGCCAGCAGCTATAAGGACAGAACTGAAGCTTTCTTT	CASSYKDRTEAFF
.	TRBV13	TRBD2	TRBJ2-7	TGTGCCAGCAGCCCCTCGGGACTAGCGGCCTACGAGCAGTACTTC	CASSPSGLAAYEQYF
.	TRBV7-2	TRBD2	TRBJ2-5	TGTGCCAGCAGCTCCCGGGATAGCGGGGGGGAAGAGACCCAGTACTTC	CASSSRDSGGEETQYF
.	TRBV13	.	TRBJ1-2	TGTGCCAGCAGCCAAAGACACGAAGGCAGCTTTACTTATGGCTACACCTTC	CASSQRHEGSFTYGYTF
many	TRBV10-1	.	TRBJ2-1	TGCGCCAGCAGTGAGTCGATAGCGAGAGGGTACAATGAGCAGTTCTTC	CASSESIARGYNEQFF
.	TRBV5-4	TRBD1	TRBJ2-2	TGTGCCAGCAGCCACTGGACAGGGACCGGGGAGCTGTTTTTT	CASSHWTGTGELFF
.	TRBV5-1	.	TRBJ2-2	TGCGCCAGCAGCTTGGCTAGTAGCGGATACACCGGGGAGCTGTTTTTT	CASSLASSGYTGELFF
.	TRBV6-5	.	TRBJ1-1	TGTGCCAGCAGTTACAATGAACAGGTGAACACTGAAGCTTTCTTT	CASSYNEQVNTEAFF
.	TRBV4-1	TRBD1	TRBJ1-2	TGCGCCAGCAGCCAGAGACAGGGGGAATGGAGTGGCTACACCTTC	CASSQRQGEWSGYTF
.	TRBV30	TRBD1	TRBJ1-5	TGTGCCTGGAACTCAGGGGGGACGGATCAGCCCCAGCATTTT	CAWNSGGTDQPQHF
.	TRBV28	.	TRBJ1-2	TGTGCCAGCAGTTTAAATATGGCAGATGGCTACACCTTC	CASSLNMADGYTF
.	TRBV30	.	TRBJ1-4	TGTGCCTGGACCCACACGGCATCGCGGTGGGAAAAACTGTTTTTT	CAWTHTASRWEKLFF
.	TRBV27	TRBD1	TRBJ2-5	TGTGCCAGCAGTCTCACAGGGGGGGAGACCCAGTACTTC	CASSLTGGETQYF
.	TRBV19	.	TRBJ2-5	TGTGCCAGTAGTACTAGTCAAGAGACCCAGTACTTC	CASSTSQETQYF
.	TRBV27	TRBD1	TRBJ1-5	TGTGCCAGCAGTTCATCAAAAACAGGGGCTCAGCCCCAGCATTTT	CASSSSKTGAQPQHF
.	TRBV19	.	TRBJ2-5	TGTGCCAGTAGTATTGGGAGAGTGGGTATCGCGACCCAGTACTTC	CASSIGRVGIATQYF
few	TRBV7-6	.	TRBJ1-1	TGTGCCAGCAGCTCCGCCCGGACAGACATGAACACTGAAGCTTTCTTT	CASSSARTDMNTEAFF
.	TRBV27	.	TRBJ2-1	TGTGCCAGCAGTTCGGGACAGTTTTTACTAGCCCCGAGCTCCTACAATGAGCAGTTCTTC	CASSSGQFLLAPSSYNEQFF
.	TRBV19	TRBD1	TRBJ2-5	TGTGCCAGTAGTATAGGAGGGACAGCACAAGAGACCCAGTACTTC	CASSIGGTAQETQYF